These 5 T cell receptor beta chains came from one sample sequenced in a study of blood T cell repertoires in COVID-19. Using immunoSEQ multiplex PCR, the repertoire was profiled, and TCRdb retains in-frame clones only, with some absent. The repertoire holds around 50,000 clones, with about 89% as singletons. Source material: peripheral blood. The source is a human donor in a cohort sampled during active COVID-19.

The chain employs TRBV10-3 and TRBJ2-7, with a tentative D call TRBD2 (5 bases). V shed 3 bases and J shed 4 bases, with 7 bases lying between them. Germline CDR1 ENHRY, CDR2 SYGVKD. The CDR3 is made up of 12 amino acids. CDR3 DNA: TGTGCCATCAGTGACTCGGGGTACGAGCAGTACTTC. Translation gives CAISDSGYEQYF.

This clone was seen once. V gene TRBV11-2 combines with J gene TRBJ1-2; no clear D. The ends were cut back, 4 bases at V and 3 bases at J, with 15 bases in the middle. CDR3 length equals 15 residues. CDR1 is SGHAT and CDR2 is FQNNGV in the germline V gene. As DNA, the CDR3 is TGTGCCAGCAGCTCGCCTTGGGCCCAAGACTATGGCTACACCTTC. Its translation is CASSSPWAQDYGYTF.

This sequence joins TRBV9 and TRBJ1-1; tentative D call: TRBD1 (6 bases). Germline V gene lookup returns CDR1 SGDLS and CDR2 YYNGEE. CDR3 length equals 15 residues. V lost 3 bases and J lost 8, with 20 bases in between. The CDR3 loop reads CASSGTAGAPKEAFF. Here the CDR3 DNA reads TGTGCCAGCAGCGGTACTGCAGGGGCCCCAAAGGAAGCTTTCTTT.

The gene calls are TRBV5-4 and TRBJ2-5, with D possibly being TRBD1 (6 bases). The CDR3 totals 15 residues. Germline V gene lookup returns CDR1 SGHNT and CDR2 YYREEE (reference sequence). V was cut by 3 bases and J by 2 bases, with 14 bases left in between. The CDR3 nucleotides are TGTGCCAGCAGCTCGAGGACAGTTAATCAAGAGACCCAGTACTTC. Translating it yields CASSSRTVNQETQYF.

The chain has TRBV3-1 (or the pseudogene TRBV3-2) and TRBJ1-6; no clear D gene. Trimming took off 2 bases at V and 4 bases at J, with 6 bases between the two ends. Germline CDR1 is LGHDT and CDR2 is YNNKEL (reference sequence). This CDR3 is 14 amino acids long. The CDR3 nucleotides are TGTGCCAGCAGCCAAATGGCATATAATTCACCCCTCCACTTT. Translating gives CASSQMAYNSPLHF.